The entry below describes one T cell receptor beta chain. Its antigen is unknown. This sample stems from a study of T cell responses to AZD1222 COVID-19 vaccine. TCRdb keeps only in-frame clones here, not all; method: immunoSEQ multiplex PCR. Among 150,000 to 170,000 clones, around 90% were seen once, and the ten largest hold around 3.2%. The V end lost 4 bases, the J end lost 2 bases, and 16 bases lay between the germline ends. CDR3 size: 16 residues. Germline CDR1 and CDR2: SGHTA and FQGNSA. Study-level points and caveats: Donor demographics were predominantly white British with a female majority; clonal diversity may be underestimated. Spike-specific TCR depth and breadth grew after two AZD1222 doses. Only five to seven individuals given AZD1222 were seropositive at baseline.

This receptor was taken from an adult in good health. The sample here was peripheral blood, taken on day 0 of AZD1222 vaccination. The chain links TRBV7-2 to TRBJ2-3; possibly TRBD2 for D (6 bases). CDR3 in DNA: TGTGCCAGCAGCTCCCCTGGAGGGCTACTCACAGATACGCAGTATTTT. The encoded protein is CASSSPGGLLTDTQYF.